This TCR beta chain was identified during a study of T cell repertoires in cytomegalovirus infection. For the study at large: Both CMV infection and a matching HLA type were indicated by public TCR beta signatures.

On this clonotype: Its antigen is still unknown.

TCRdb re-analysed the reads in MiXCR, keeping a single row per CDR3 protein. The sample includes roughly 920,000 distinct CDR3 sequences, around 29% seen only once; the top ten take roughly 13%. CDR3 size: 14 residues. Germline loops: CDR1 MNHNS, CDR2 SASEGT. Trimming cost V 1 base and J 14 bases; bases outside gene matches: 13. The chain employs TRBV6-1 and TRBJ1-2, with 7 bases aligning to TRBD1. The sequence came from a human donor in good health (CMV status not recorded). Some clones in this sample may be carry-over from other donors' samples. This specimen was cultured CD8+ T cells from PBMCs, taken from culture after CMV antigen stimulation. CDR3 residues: CASSEGIGGGASTF. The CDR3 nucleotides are TGTGCCAGCAGTGAAGGCATAGGAGGGGGCGCGAGTACCTTC.